One and the same sample provided the 27 T cell receptor beta chains below, sequenced in a study of T cell responses to AZD1222 COVID-19 vaccine. The assay was immunoSEQ multiplex PCR, and TCRdb's table has in-frame clones only and misses some. The sample has tens of thousands of clones, about 83% seen once. Sequenced here: peripheral blood, sampled on day 0 of AZD1222 vaccination. The receptors here all came from an adult in good health.

The chain combines TRBV10-2 with TRBJ2-5, with 7 positions matching TRBD2. The CDR3 has 12 residues. Per the germline V gene, CDR1 is WSHSY and CDR2 is SAAADI. V trimming: 4 bases; J trimming: 5 bases; junction bases outside the gene matches: 1. Written as DNA, the CDR3 is TGCGCCAGCAGTGTGCGGGGGGAGACCCAGTACTTC. It translates to CASSVRGETQYF.

The genes are TRBV19 and TRBJ2-1, with D perhaps assigned TRBD1 or TRBD2 (5 bases each). Germline values: CDR1 LNHDA, CDR2 SQIVND (reference sequence). This CDR3 has 17 residues. Trimming took 0 bases from V and 3 from J, leaving 15 bases between them. Here the CDR3 DNA reads TGTGCCAGTAGTATAGACTCAGCAGGGAGCTACTACAATGAGCAGTTCTTC. Its translation: CASSIDSAGSYYNEQFF.

The chain couples TRBV9 to TRBJ1-5; a weak D match, TRBD1 (5 bases). Trimming left V 2 bases short and J 3 bases short, with 9 bases between. Germline V CDR1 and CDR2: SGDLS, YYNGEE. The CDR3 extends over 14 amino acids. CDR3 DNA: TGTGCCAGCAGCGTGAATGGGGCCAATCAGCCCCAGCATTTT. It codes for CASSVNGANQPQHF.

The chain carries TRBV24-1 and TRBJ2-5; D possibly corresponds to TRBD2 (6 bases). V lost 9 bases to trimming and J lost 5 bases, with 21 bases between them. CDR3 length equals 15 residues. In germline, CDR1 is KGHDR, CDR2 SFDVKD. CDR3 in DNA: TGTGCCACCGGTGGGGGACTTGCCAGAGGGGAGACCCAGTACTTC. Its protein product is CATGGGLARGETQYF.

This chain links TRBV5-4 with TRBJ2-5; D possibly corresponds to TRBD1 (6 bases). The CDR3 is made up of 15 amino acids. Trimming pared 0 bases from V and 5 bases from J, leaving 14 bases between. Germline V gene data show CDR1 as SGHNT and CDR2 as YYREEE (reference sequence). CDR3 in amino acids: CASSLGGTRGETQYF. The CDR3 DNA reads as TGTGCCAGCAGCTTGGGGGGGACGAGGGGGGAGACCCAGTACTTC.

V is TRBV29-1 and J is TRBJ2-7; no definite D call. Germline lookup yields CDR1 SQVTM and CDR2 ANQGSEA. CDR3 size: 12 residues. The V and J ends lost 7 bases and 1 base respectively, with 11 bases between them. CDR3 bases: TGCAGCGGTTTAACACCGTCCTACGAGCAGTACTTC. Its translation is CSGLTPSYEQYF.

V usage is TRBV27 and J usage is TRBJ2-7; 8 nucleotides line up with TRBD1. Trimming took 1 base from V and 7 from J; bases not matched to a gene: 9. The CDR3 has 15 amino acids. CDR1 is MNHEY and CDR2 is SMNVEV in the germline V gene (reference sequence). The chain's CDR3 is CASSLWAGGASEQYF. The CDR3, as DNA: TGTGCCAGCAGTTTATGGGCAGGGGGCGCGTCGGAGCAGTACTTC.

The chain links TRBV28 to TRBJ1-1; the D gene is possibly TRBD1 (6 bases). The germline CDR1 and CDR2 sequences are MDHEN and SYDVKM. The germline V and J ends were trimmed by 11 bases and 1 base, with 17 bases remaining between them. The CDR3 length is 14 residues. CDR3: CAGGYTGQNTEAFF. The CDR3 bases are TGTGCCGGGGGGTATACAGGGCAGAACACTGAAGCTTTCTTT.

Only one count was recorded for this clone. The genes are TRBV28 and TRBJ1-1; D possibly corresponds to TRBD1 (5 bases). CDR1 is MDHEN and CDR2 is SYDVKM in the germline V gene. This CDR3 region has 12 residues. V was pared by 4 bases and J by 7 bases, with 10 bases between. CDR3 region: CASSSGINEAFF. DNA for the CDR3: TGTGCCAGCAGTTCAGGGATCAATGAAGCTTTCTTT. Looking up the rest from reference TRBV28 and TRBJ1-1 gives the full variable domain: DVKVTQSSRYLVKRTGEKVFLECVQDMDHENMFWYRQDPGLGLRLIYFSYDVKMKEKGDIPEGYSVSREKKERFSLILESASTNQTSMYLCASSSGINEAFFGQGTRLTVV.

The chain employs TRBV9 and TRBJ2-1; the D is unclear. Germline V lookup: CDR1 SGDLS, CDR2 YYNGEE. V lost 4 bases and J lost 2, with 10 bases in between. This CDR3 comprises 14 residues. The CDR3 reads CASSFGFAYNEQFF. CDR3 DNA sequence: TGTGCCAGCAGCTTTGGGTTTGCCTACAATGAGCAGTTCTTC.

In DNA form, the CDR3 reads TGTGCCAGCAGCTTGGGTGAAGGCCAGGGCACAGATACGCAGTATTTT. Translating it yields CASSLGEGQGTDTQYF. The chain is built from TRBV5-5 and TRBJ2-3; D remains unclear. V was cut by 0 bases and J by 1 base, with 12 bases left in between. The length of the CDR3 is 16 residues. Germline-derived CDR1 and CDR2 are SGHKS and YYEKEE (reference sequence).

The chain links TRBV19 to TRBJ1-3; no clear D. This CDR3 has 14 residues. Per the germline V gene, CDR1 is LNHDA and CDR2 is SQIVND (reference sequence). V lost 5 bases, J lost 3 bases, and 11 bases lay in between. In DNA, the CDR3 is TGTGCCAGTAGTCAGGCGGGCCGTGGAAACACCATATATTTT. Encoded protein: CASSQAGRGNTIYF.

This chain links TRBV10-1 with TRBJ2-1; 12 bases fit TRBD1. The trim removed 7 bases at V and 7 bases at J, leaving 8 bases unmatched. The germline gives CDR1 WNHNN, CDR2 SYGVQD (reference sequence). CDR3 size: 15 residues. The CDR3 spells CASKEGQGADNEQFF. In DNA form, the CDR3 reads TGCGCCAGCAAGGAGGGACAGGGGGCTGATAATGAGCAGTTCTTC.

The J gene is TRBJ2-7, the V gene TRBV7-9; TRBD2 matches 11 bases. The CDR3 has 17 residues. Germline V gene lookup returns CDR1 SEHNR and CDR2 FQNEAQ (reference sequence). With 3 bases clipped from V and 3 bases from J, the junction kept 10 bases outside the gene matches. As DNA, the CDR3 is TGTGCCAGCAGCTTGCTAGCGGGGGGCGTCACCAACTACGAGCAGTACTTC. This gives the protein CASSLLAGGVTNYEQYF.

This clone was picked up a small number of times. As DNA, the CDR3 is TGTGCCAGCTCACCGGCCACTGAAGCTTTCTTT. Its protein product is CASSPATEAFF. The genes are TRBV18 and TRBJ1-1; D unclear. CDR3 length: 11 amino acids. Germline CDR1 and CDR2: KGHSH and LQKENI. V was shortened by 3 bases and J by 4 bases, with 3 bases between the two germline ends.

The chain is built from TRBV24-1 and TRBJ1-1; no firm D call. The CDR3 has 13 residues. Looked up from germline, CDR1 is KGHDR and CDR2 is SFDVKD. Trimming took off 4 bases at V and 4 bases at J, with 9 bases between the two ends. The CDR3 reads CATSEEDRTEAFF. CDR3 nucleotide sequence: TGTGCCACCAGTGAAGAAGACCGCACTGAAGCTTTCTTT.

This chain uses TRBV11-3 with TRBJ1-1; D uncertain. Trimming cost V 3 bases and J 5 bases, with 10 bases left between them. The germline CDR1 and CDR2 sequences are SGHNT and YENEEA. This CDR3 has 13 residues. The CDR3 sequence is CASSFSVRTEAFF. The CDR3 bases are TGTGCCAGCAGCTTCTCAGTCCGGACTGAAGCTTTCTTT.

J is TRBJ1-5 and V is TRBV9, with 7 bases matching TRBD1. The trim removed 1 base at V and 2 bases at J, leaving 0 bases unmatched. Germline-derived CDR1 and CDR2 are SGDLS and YYNGEE. This CDR3 is built from 14 residues. The CDR3 region is CASSVTGGNQPQHF. The CDR3 nucleotides are TGTGCCAGCAGCGTAACAGGGGGCAATCAGCCCCAGCATTTT. Filled out from reference TRBV9 and TRBJ1-5, the complete variable domain reads DSGVTQTPKHLITATGQRVTLRCSPRSGDLSVYWYQQSLDQGLQFLIQYYNGEERAKGNILERFSAQQFPDLHSELNLSSLELGDSALYFCASSVTGGNQPQHFGDGTRLSIL.

V gene TRBV24-1 combines with J gene TRBJ2-3, with D possibly being TRBD1 (6 bases). The V gene lost 7 bases and the J gene lost 0 bases, with 10 bases spanning the gap. Per the germline V gene, CDR1 is KGHDR and CDR2 is SFDVKD. This CDR3 spans 14 amino acids. CDR3 region: CATRPGHSTDTQYF. The DNA of the CDR3 is TGTGCCACCAGACCGGGACACAGCACAGATACGCAGTATTTT.

The chain employs TRBV18 and TRBJ2-3; TRBD2 agrees at 10 bases. Germline V lookup: CDR1 KGHSH, CDR2 LQKENI. V gave up 0 bases and J gave up 2 bases; unmatched junction bases: 8. This CDR3 comprises 18 residues. CDR3 residues: CASSPPSGGARHTDTQYF. The CDR3 DNA follows: TGTGCCAGCTCACCACCCAGCGGGGGGGCCCGACACACAGATACGCAGTATTTT.

This clone was counted only a few times. J is TRBJ2-5 and V is TRBV9, with D possibly matching TRBD2 (6 bases). This CDR3 comprises 14 residues. Germline V gene lookup returns CDR1 SGDLS and CDR2 YYNGEE. Trimming left V 4 bases short and J 5 bases short, with 15 bases between. The CDR3 nucleotides are TGTGCCAGCAGCAGCTCTAGCGCCCATGAGACCCAGTACTTC. This translates into CASSSSSAHETQYF.

The chain carries TRBV9 and TRBJ1-2; D is ambiguous. Deletions cut 4 bases from V and 8 bases from J, with 12 bases between. CDR3 length equals 12 residues. From germline, CDR1 is SGDLS and CDR2 YYNGEE. CDR3 sequence (DNA): TGTGCCAGCAGCTTCCAAGACCACGGCTACACCTTC. This gives the protein CASSFQDHGYTF.

A note on this clone: Other nucleotide sequences from this sample produce the same CDR3. V usage is TRBV9 and J usage is TRBJ2-5, with D hard to call. Deletions cut 0 bases from V and 5 bases from J, with 11 bases between. This CDR3 has 14 residues. The germline gives CDR1 SGDLS, CDR2 YYNGEE. The CDR3 sequence is CASSVGQAGETQYF. In nucleotides, the CDR3 is TGTGCCAGCAGCGTAGGCCAGGCCGGGGAGACCCAGTACTTC.

The chain joins TRBV6-6 to TRBJ1-2; 7 bases agree with TRBD1. CDR1 is MNHNY and CDR2 is SVGAGI in the germline V gene (reference sequence). The CDR3 contains 13 residues. Unmatched junction bases numbered 6, after V lost 6 bases and J lost 5 bases. The CDR3 DNA follows: TGTGCCAGCAGCCAGGGACAGCGGTATGGCTACACCTTC. Its translation is CASSQGQRYGYTF.

J is TRBJ1-2 and V is TRBV2, with a tentative D call TRBD1 (5 bases). Between the trimmed V and J ends, which lost 3 bases and 5 bases, there was a span of 10 bases. CDR1 and CDR2 (germline): SNHLY, FYNNEI. The CDR3 spans 13 residues. CDR3 in DNA: TGTGCCAGCAGTGAGGGACCCAGATATGGCTACACCTTC. Translation gives CASSEGPRYGYTF.

This clone appeared a single time. The chain carries TRBV3-1 (or the pseudogene TRBV3-2) and TRBJ2-3; a weak D match, TRBD2 (5 bases). The V end was cut by 4 bases, the J end by 6 bases, with 11 bases between. This CDR3 is 13 amino acids long. Germline CDR1 and CDR2: LGHDT and YNNKEL (reference sequence). The CDR3 region is CASSRMVADTQYF. The CDR3 nucleotides are TGTGCCAGCAGCCGAATGGTAGCGGATACGCAGTATTTT.

In nucleotides, the CDR3 is TGCAGTGCTCAGAACACCGGGGAGCTGTTTTTT. This encodes CSAQNTGELFF. V gene TRBV20-1 combines with J gene TRBJ2-2; no clear D gene. The CDR3 sequence is 11 residues long. The V gene lost 5 bases and the J gene lost 1 base, with 2 bases spanning the gap. Germline V lookup: CDR1 DFQATT, CDR2 SNEGSKA (reference sequence).